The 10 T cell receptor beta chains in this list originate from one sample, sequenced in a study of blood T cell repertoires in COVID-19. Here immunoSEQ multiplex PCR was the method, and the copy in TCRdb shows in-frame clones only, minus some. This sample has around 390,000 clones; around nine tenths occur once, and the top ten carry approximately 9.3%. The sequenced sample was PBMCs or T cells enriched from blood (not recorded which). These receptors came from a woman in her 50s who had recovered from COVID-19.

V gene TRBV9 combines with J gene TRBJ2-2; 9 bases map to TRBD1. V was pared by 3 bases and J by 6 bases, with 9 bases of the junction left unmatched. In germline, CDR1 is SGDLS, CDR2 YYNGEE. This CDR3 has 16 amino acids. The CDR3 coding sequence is TGTGCCAGCAGCGCTGGGACAGGGTGGTTCGCCGGGGAGCTGTTTTTT. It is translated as CASSAGTGWFAGELFF.

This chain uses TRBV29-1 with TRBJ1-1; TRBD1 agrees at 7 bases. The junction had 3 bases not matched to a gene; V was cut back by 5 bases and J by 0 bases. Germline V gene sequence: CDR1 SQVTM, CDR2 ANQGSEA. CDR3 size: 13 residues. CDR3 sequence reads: CSVRQGLNTEAFF. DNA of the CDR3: TGCAGCGTTAGACAGGGCTTGAACACTGAAGCTTTCTTT.

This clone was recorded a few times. The CDR3 is CSVKLAGDYQETQYF. The CDR3 DNA sequence: TGCAGCGTCAAACTAGCGGGGGATTACCAAGAGACCCAGTACTTC. The chain employs TRBV29-1 and TRBJ2-5, with TRBD2 matching over 11 bases. This CDR3 comprises 15 residues. In germline, CDR1 is SQVTM, CDR2 ANQGSEA. Germline trimming cut 6 bases from V and 0 bases from J; bases unmatched to any gene: 6. Supplemented by reference TRBV29-1 and TRBJ2-5, the full variable domain reads SAVISQKPSRDICQRGTSLTIQCQVDSQVTMMFWYRQQPGQSLTLIATANQGSEATYESGFVIDKFPISRPNLTFSTLTVSNMSPEDSSIYLCSVKLAGDYQETQYFGPGTRLLVL.

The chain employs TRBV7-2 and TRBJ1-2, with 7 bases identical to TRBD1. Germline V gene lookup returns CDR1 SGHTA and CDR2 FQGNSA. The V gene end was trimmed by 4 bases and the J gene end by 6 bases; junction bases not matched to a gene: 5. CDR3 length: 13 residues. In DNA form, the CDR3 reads TGTGCCAGCAGCTCACAGGGGCTAGATGGCTACACCTTC. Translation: CASSSQGLDGYTF.

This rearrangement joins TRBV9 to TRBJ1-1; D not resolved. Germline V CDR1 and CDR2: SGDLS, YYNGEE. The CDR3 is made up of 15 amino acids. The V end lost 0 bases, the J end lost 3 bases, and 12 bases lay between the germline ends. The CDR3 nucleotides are TGTGCCAGCAGCGTAGGCGGCCAACAATACACTGAAGCTTTCTTT. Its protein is CASSVGGQQYTEAFF.

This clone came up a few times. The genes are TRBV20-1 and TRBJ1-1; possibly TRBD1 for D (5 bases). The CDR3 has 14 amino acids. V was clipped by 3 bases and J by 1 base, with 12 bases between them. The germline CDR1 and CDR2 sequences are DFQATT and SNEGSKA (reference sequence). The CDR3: CSASTSQGNTEAFF. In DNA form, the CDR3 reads TGCAGTGCTAGTACGTCTCAGGGGAACACTGAAGCTTTCTTT.

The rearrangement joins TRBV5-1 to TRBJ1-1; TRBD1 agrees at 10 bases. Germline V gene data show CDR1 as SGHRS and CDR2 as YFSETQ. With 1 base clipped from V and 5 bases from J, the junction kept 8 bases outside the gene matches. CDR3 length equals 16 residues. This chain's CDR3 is CASSLRQGARKTEAFF. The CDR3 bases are TGCGCCAGCAGCTTGCGACAGGGGGCTAGGAAGACTGAAGCTTTCTTT. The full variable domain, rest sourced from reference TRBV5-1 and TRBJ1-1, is KAGVTQTPRYLIKTRGQQVTLSCSPISGHRSVSWYQQTPGQGLQFLFEYFSETQRNKGNFPGRFSGRQFSNSRSEMNVSTLELGDSALYLCASSLRQGARKTEAFFGQGTRLTVV.

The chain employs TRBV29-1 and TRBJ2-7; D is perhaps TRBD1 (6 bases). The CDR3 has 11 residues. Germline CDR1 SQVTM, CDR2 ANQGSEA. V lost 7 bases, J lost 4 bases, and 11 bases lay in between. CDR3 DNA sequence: TGCAGCGCATGGGACACATACGAGCAGTACTTC. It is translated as CSAWDTYEQYF.

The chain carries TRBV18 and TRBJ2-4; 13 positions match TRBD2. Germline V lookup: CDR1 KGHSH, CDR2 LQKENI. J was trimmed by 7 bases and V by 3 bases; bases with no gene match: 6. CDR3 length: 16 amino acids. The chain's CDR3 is CASSPGTSGVANIQYF. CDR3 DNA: TGTGCCAGCTCACCGGGGACTAGCGGGGTGGCTAACATTCAGTACTTC.

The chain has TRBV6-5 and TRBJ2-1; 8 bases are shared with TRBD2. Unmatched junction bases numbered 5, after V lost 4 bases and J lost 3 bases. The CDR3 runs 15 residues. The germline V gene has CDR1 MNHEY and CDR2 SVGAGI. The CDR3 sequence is CASSSRTSGYNEQFF. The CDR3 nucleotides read TGTGCCAGCAGTTCCAGAACTAGCGGCTACAATGAGCAGTTCTTC.